These 4 T cell receptor beta chains were sequenced from one sample in a study of blood T cell repertoires in COVID-19. TCRdb's copy holds only in-frame clones and misses some; the assay was immunoSEQ multiplex PCR. In the table there are roughly 120,000 clones, over 75% of which are singletons. Specimen: peripheral blood. The source of these receptors is a man older than 75 with acute or convalescent COVID-19.

The rearrangement joins TRBV9 to TRBJ2-5, with D perhaps TRBD1 (5 bases). The length of the CDR3 is 10 residues. Deletions cut 0 bases from V and 11 bases from J, with 5 bases between. The germline V gene has CDR1 SGDLS and CDR2 YYNGEE. CDR3 DNA: TGTGCCAGCAGCGTAGACAGGCAGTACTTC. Translated: CASSVDRQYF.

The chain carries TRBV6-6 and TRBJ1-2; D is possibly TRBD1 (6 bases). The V and J ends lost 0 bases and 4 bases respectively, with 12 bases between them. Looked up from germline, CDR1 is MNHNY and CDR2 is SVGAGI (reference sequence). This CDR3 is built from 15 residues. CDR3: CASSYSTGHLYGYTF. The CDR3 bases are TGTGCCAGCAGTTACTCAACGGGACACCTCTATGGCTACACCTTC.

CDR3 DNA: TGCGCCAGCAGCTTGGTCCTAAGCGGAACCGGTAGGAGTGAGCAGTACTTC. It is translated as CASSLVLSGTGRSEQYF. The chain joins TRBV5-1 to TRBJ2-7; D is possibly TRBD2 (5 bases). V was shortened by 0 bases and J by 7 bases, with 23 bases between the two germline ends. Germline CDR1 and CDR2: SGHRS and YFSETQ. The CDR3 is made up of 17 amino acids.

The chain employs TRBV28 and TRBJ2-7; TRBD1 matches 8 bases. Losses at the gene ends were 7 bases for V and 5 bases for J; bases not matched to a gene: 10. Germline values: CDR1 MDHEN, CDR2 SYDVKM. The CDR3 covers 14 residues. The chain's CDR3 is CASTELTGGNEQYF. The CDR3 DNA reads as TGTGCCAGCACCGAACTCACAGGGGGGAACGAGCAGTACTTC.